The clone carrying this T cell receptor beta chain has only a few counts. Reverse transcribing all isolated RNA meant expressed TCRB transcripts were sequenced. Sequenced by immunoSEQ multiplex PCR; TCRdb stores in-frame clones only, minus some. The data show some 230,000 clones, 9.6% seen once. The CDR3 has 15 amino acids. The V and J ends lost 2 bases and 2 bases respectively, with 11 bases between them. Germline V gene lookup returns CDR1 SGHNT and CDR2 YYREEE (reference sequence). This specimen comes from a study of beta chain features in type 1 diabetes. The gene calls are TRBV5-4 and TRBJ1-5; the D gene is possibly TRBD1 (6 bases). Sequenced sample: naive CD4+ T cells from blood. The clonotype was recovered from a woman between 18 and 29 years old in good health. The CDR3 DNA follows: TGTGCCAGCAGCTTAGGCCCAGGGGGCAATCAGCCCCAGCATTTT. Residues: CASSLGPGGNQPQHF.